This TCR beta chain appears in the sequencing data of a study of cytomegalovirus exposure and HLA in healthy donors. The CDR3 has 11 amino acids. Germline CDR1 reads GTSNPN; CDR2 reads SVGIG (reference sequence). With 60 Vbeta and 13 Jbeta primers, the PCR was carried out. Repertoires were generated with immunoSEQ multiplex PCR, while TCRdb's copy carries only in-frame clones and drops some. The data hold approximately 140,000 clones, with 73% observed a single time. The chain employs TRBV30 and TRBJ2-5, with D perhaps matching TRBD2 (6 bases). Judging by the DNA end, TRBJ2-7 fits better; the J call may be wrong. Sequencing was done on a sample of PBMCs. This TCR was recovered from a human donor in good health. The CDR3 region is CAWSREYEQYF. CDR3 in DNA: TGTGCCTGGAGCCGGGAGTACGAGCAGTACTTC.